This TCR beta chain comes out of a study of shared clonotypes between healthy human individuals. V was pared by 3 bases and J by 0 bases, with 6 bases between. The CDR3 has 14 residues. Per germline, CDR1 MNHEY and CDR2 SMNVEV (reference sequence). Sequencing used immunoSEQ multiplex PCR; TCRdb keeps in-frame clones, though not all of them. There are 800,000 or so clones in the sample; 95% to 97% occur only once, and less than 0.3% lies in the top ten. Only CD45RO-negative cells positively selected for CCR7 counted as naive CD8 cells, so terminally differentiated effector memory CD45RA+ cells were excluded.

Material: naive CD8+ T cells sorted from blood. The V and J genes are TRBV27 and TRBJ1-5; D is undetermined. This clonotype was sampled from a man under 40 in good health. The CDR3 region has the DNA TGTGCCAGCAGTTTCGGCTATAGCAATCAGCCCCAGCATTTT. This encodes CASSFGYSNQPQHF.